The 4 T cell receptor beta chains reported below all come from one sample, sequenced in a study of blood T cell repertoires in COVID-19 (TCRdb year 2020). The library was generated by the immunoSEQ multiplex PCR assay. Entries here come from immuneACCESS through TCRdb and include only in-frame sequences with V and J called. Some clones fail to appear in such tables; in the studies checked, an unresolved V gene covers under half of the shortfall, and the cause of the remainder is unknown. In this sample the table shows 250,000 or so clones, 70% to 90% of which occur a single time. Of the sample, roughly 3% is held by the ten largest clones. The source material was peripheral blood. The source of these receptors is a man aged 18-30 years with active or convalescent COVID-19.

The V call is TRBV29-1, the J call TRBJ2-5, with 8 bases lining up with TRBD1. CDR1 is SQVTM and CDR2 is ANQGSEA in the germline V gene. The CDR3 runs to 12 residues. V dropped 7 bases and J dropped 5; count of bases not matched to a gene: 6. CDR3 nucleotide sequence: TGCAGCGCGGCAGGGGGCGCTGAGACCCAGTACTTC. Its protein is CSAAGGAETQYF.

The gene calls are TRBV28 and TRBJ2-6; D gene uncertain. The CDR3 is made up of 16 amino acids. V was cut by 6 bases and J by 0 bases, with 12 bases left in between. The germline V gene encodes CDR1 MDHEN and CDR2 SYDVKM. The DNA of the CDR3 is TGTGCCAGCAGCCAAGTTTGGCACTCTGGGGCCAACGTCCTGACTTTC. The encoded protein is CASSQVWHSGANVLTF.

This clone has a handful of counts. The rearrangement links TRBV30 to TRBJ1-3; D may be TRBD1 (5 bases). The germline V gene has CDR1 GTSNPN and CDR2 SVGIG (reference sequence). CDR3 length equals 15 residues. Trimming removed 5 bases from V and 7 bases from J, with 21 bases in between. CDR3 coding DNA: TGTGCCTGGGAGTTGTTGCCGGGGGTCCGCAACACCATATATTTT. It translates to CAWELLPGVRNTIYF.

This sequence joins TRBV3-1 (or the pseudogene TRBV3-2) and TRBJ2-7; the match to TRBD2 covers 8 bases. Germline lookup yields CDR1 LGHDT and CDR2 YNNKEL (reference sequence). V lost 1 base to trimming and J lost 5 bases; unmatched junction nucleotides: 10. The CDR3 length is 16 residues. CDR3: CASSQGIAGLDHEQYF. The CDR3 nucleotides are TGTGCCAGCAGCCAAGGAATCGCGGGACTAGACCACGAGCAGTACTTC.